The 24 T cell receptor beta chains reported below all come from one sample, sequenced in a study of graft-versus-host responses after intestinal transplantation. The antigens these receptors bind are not known. Sequenced by immunoSEQ multiplex PCR; TCRdb stores in-frame clones only, minus some. The profile shows 40,000 to 45,000 clones, 85% to 95% of them singletons. The sequences come from unstimulated CD8+ T cells sorted from spleen or lymph node cells, collected before transplant. The source of these receptors is a human donor who was the organ donor for an intestinal transplant.

This chain uses TRBV7-2 with TRBJ1-2; D unclear. This CDR3 has 16 residues. In germline, CDR1 is SGHTA, CDR2 FQGNSA. V lost 0 bases and J 6 bases, leaving 17 bases between the germline ends. The CDR3 region has the DNA TGTGCCAGCAGCTTAGCCAATCCTCGATACTTCAATGGCTACACCTTC. Translated, it gives CASSLANPRYFNGYTF.

The J gene is TRBJ1-5, the V gene TRBV13; no definite D call. The V gene's germline CDR1 is PRHDT and CDR2 FYEKMQ (reference sequence). With 3 bases removed from V and 2 bases from J, the gap between germline ends came to 14 bases. This CDR3 comprises 16 residues. This CDR3 is CASSFGGPGGNQPQHF. The CDR3 region has the DNA TGTGCCAGCAGCTTCGGAGGGCCCGGGGGCAATCAGCCCCAGCATTTT.

The chain has TRBV12-5 and TRBJ1-1, with 7 bases aligning to TRBD1. J lost 3 bases, V lost 2 bases, and 3 bases had no gene match. Germline V gives CDR1 LGHNT, CDR2 FRNRAP. The length of the CDR3 is 14 residues. The CDR3 loop is CASGLTGDDTEAFF. The CDR3 DNA reads TGTGCTAGTGGTTTGACAGGGGATGACACTGAAGCTTTCTTT.

This chain links TRBV4-1 with TRBJ1-3; D is ambiguous. The germline V gene encodes CDR1 MGHRA and CDR2 YSYEKL. V lost 0 bases and J 1 base, leaving 7 bases between the germline ends. The CDR3 is made up of 15 amino acids. This CDR3 reads CASSQDLSSGNTIYF. DNA of the CDR3: TGCGCCAGCAGCCAAGATCTAAGTTCTGGAAACACCATATATTTT.

This chain joins TRBV10-3 and TRBJ2-6; 12 nucleotides align to TRBD1. Germline V gene data show CDR1 as ENHRY and CDR2 as SYGVKD. V was clipped by 7 bases and J by 3 bases; unmatched bases: 7. CDR3 length: 17 amino acids. In nucleotides, the CDR3 is TGTGCCATCAACGCGGGACAGGGGGCGCTTGGGGCCAACGTCCTGACTTTC. The encoded protein is CAINAGQGALGANVLTF.

Details on this clone: The germline gene is not matched at one end of the junction; a read error may be the cause. This sequence joins TRBV27 and TRBJ2-1; D may be TRBD1 (5 bases). The CDR3 totals 12 residues. Germline lookup yields CDR1 MNHEY and CDR2 SMNVEV (reference sequence). CDR3 nucleotide sequence: TGTGCCAGCAGCCAGGGTTACAGTGAGCAGTTCTTC. Translated: CASSQGYSEQFF.

The V call is TRBV6-5, the J call TRBJ2-4, with D perhaps being TRBD1 or TRBD2 (5 bases each). V lost 4 bases to trimming and J lost 0 bases, with 13 bases between them. This CDR3 contains 16 residues. Germline loops: CDR1 MNHEY, CDR2 SVGAGI. This CDR3 is CASSLGTELAKNIQYF. The CDR3 DNA sequence: TGTGCCAGCAGTTTAGGGACGGAACTAGCCAAAAACATTCAGTACTTC.

The chain joins TRBV5-6 to TRBJ1-1, with D hard to call. Germline-derived CDR1 and CDR2 are SGHDT and YYEEEE. The CDR3 totals 12 residues. Trimming took 0 bases from V and 6 from J, leaving 6 bases between them. This chain's CDR3 is CASSLGLAEAFF. The CDR3 DNA sequence: TGTGCCAGCAGCTTGGGGTTGGCTGAAGCTTTCTTT.

This chain links TRBV5-1 with TRBJ2-1, with a possible D match to TRBD2 (6 bases). Looked up from germline, CDR1 is SGHRS and CDR2 is YFSETQ. The ends were cut back, 4 bases at V and 3 bases at J, with 20 bases in the middle. The CDR3 spans 17 residues. This chain's CDR3 is CASSDTSTRDHYNEQFF. The CDR3 nucleotides are TGCGCCAGCAGCGACACTTCGACTAGGGATCACTACAATGAGCAGTTCTTC.

This clone occurred once. This chain uses TRBV9 with TRBJ2-3; 9 nucleotides line up with TRBD2. Trimming cost V 0 bases and J 5 bases; bases outside gene matches: 7. The CDR3 runs 16 residues. Per germline, CDR1 SGDLS and CDR2 YYNGEE. CDR3 sequence reads: CASSVGGGGAIDTQYF. CDR3 sequence (DNA): TGTGCCAGCAGCGTAGGAGGCGGGGGGGCGATAGATACGCAGTATTTT.

This clone was recorded only once. CDR3 residues: CATRGRHSSYEQYF. The CDR3 coding sequence is TGCGCCACCCGCGGGCGGCACAGCTCCTACGAGCAGTACTTC. This chain connects TRBV10-2 to TRBJ2-7; D is perhaps TRBD2 (5 bases). From germline, CDR1 is WSHSY and CDR2 SAAADI. The V and J ends lost 10 bases and 0 bases respectively, with 16 bases between them. The CDR3 is 14 residues long.

V and J are TRBV18 and TRBJ2-3, with D maybe TRBD2 (7 bases). The CDR3 is 17 residues long. V was pared by 1 base and J by 4 bases, with 18 bases between. Germline values: CDR1 KGHSH, CDR2 LQKENI. The CDR3 is CASSPLLGGPGPDTQYF. The DNA of the CDR3 is TGTGCCAGCTCACCACTCCTGGGGGGGCCAGGGCCAGATACGCAGTATTTT.

The V gene is TRBV4-1, the J gene TRBJ1-2; possible D gene TRBD1, 6 bases. The CDR3 extends over 15 amino acids. V lost 0 bases and J lost 3, with 11 bases in between. Per the germline V gene, CDR1 is MGHRA and CDR2 is YSYEKL. CDR3 sequence: CASSQDRGTYYGYTF. CDR3 DNA: TGCGCCAGCAGCCAAGATAGGGGGACCTACTATGGCTACACCTTC.

This clone was counted a single time. This sequence joins TRBV15 and TRBJ2-3; a possible D gene is TRBD1 (8 bases). Per germline, CDR1 LNHNV and CDR2 YYDKDF (reference sequence). V was pared by 4 bases and J by 3 bases, with 20 bases between. The CDR3 is 17 residues long. The CDR3 reads CATSITGGADRTDTQYF. CDR3 sequence (DNA): TGTGCCACCAGCATCACAGGGGGGGCTGATCGAACAGATACGCAGTATTTT.

J is TRBJ2-5 and V is TRBV7-8, with 12 bases that match TRBD2. Per the germline V gene, CDR1 is SGHVS and CDR2 is FQNEAQ. Trimming cost V 3 bases and J 5 bases; bases outside gene matches: 7. This CDR3 has 16 amino acids. The CDR3 sequence: CASSFPSGGAWETQYF. In DNA form, the CDR3 reads TGTGCCAGCAGCTTTCCTAGCGGGGGGGCATGGGAGACCCAGTACTTC.

The rearrangement uses TRBV4-1 and TRBJ2-7; possibly TRBD2 for D (5 bases). Germline assignment: CDR1 MGHRA and CDR2 YSYEKL. This CDR3 is 13 amino acids long. V shed 3 bases and J shed 3 bases, with 9 bases lying between them. This chain's CDR3 is CASSHAGGYEQYF. The CDR3 DNA is TGCGCCAGCAGCCATGCCGGAGGCTACGAGCAGTACTTC.

The chain has TRBV7-9 and TRBJ2-3; tentative D call: TRBD2 (5 bases). CDR1 is SEHNR and CDR2 is FQNEAQ in the germline V gene (reference sequence). Trimming shortened V by 10 bases and J by 2 bases, and 16 bases separated the two germline ends. This CDR3 spans 14 amino acids. The CDR3, as DNA: TGTGCCACTCAACGGACGGGGAACACAGATACGCAGTATTTT. This sequence encodes CATQRTGNTDTQYF.

The chain is built from TRBV12-5 and TRBJ2-5, with TRBD2 matching over 16 bases. Germline lookup yields CDR1 LGHNT and CDR2 FRNRAP. The CDR3 runs 19 residues. With V trimmed by 2 bases and J by 5 bases, 11 bases remained unmatched. DNA of the CDR3: TGTGCTAGTGGTTTGCCAGGAGGGACTAGCGGGGGGGCGTTTGAGACCCAGTACTTC. Amino acid sequence: CASGLPGGTSGGAFETQYF.

The rearrangement joins TRBV5-6 to TRBJ1-1; TRBD1 aligns across 9 bases. The trim removed 4 bases at V and 11 bases at J, leaving 15 bases unmatched. This CDR3 has 15 amino acids. CDR1 and CDR2 from the germline V gene are SGHDT and YYEEEE. The DNA of the CDR3 is TGTGCCAGCAGCCGCCCGGGACAGGGCTATCAGGAGGCTTTCTTT. The encoded protein is CASSRPGQGYQEAFF.

As for this clone: Other nucleotide sequences from this sample produce the same CDR3. This chain joins TRBV7-2 and TRBJ2-1, with D hard to call. The CDR3 consists of 12 residues. Germline V lookup: CDR1 SGHTA, CDR2 FQGNSA. V lost 3 bases and J lost 6, with 6 bases in between. CDR3 in DNA: TGTGCCAGCAGCTTGGCCCGCAATGAGCAGTTCTTC. Its translation is CASSLARNEQFF.

This CDR3 reads CASSDLANEQYF. The DNA for the CDR3 is TGCGCCAGCAGTGATTTGGCAAACGAGCAGTACTTC. The chain is built from TRBV10-2 and TRBJ2-7; D unresolved. Trimming removed 3 bases at V and 5 bases at J, with 8 bases between. Germline CDR1 is WSHSY and CDR2 is SAAADI. The CDR3 spans 12 residues.

The chain recombines TRBV6-5 with TRBJ1-5; tentatively, D is TRBD1 (6 bases). Trimming cost V 5 bases and J 7 bases, with 15 bases left between them. This CDR3 has 14 residues. Looked up from germline, CDR1 is MNHEY and CDR2 is SVGAGI. The CDR3 DNA reads TGTGCCAGCAGTGTCGGGGGGCCGGGGCAGCCCCAGCATTTT. Translation: CASSVGGPGQPQHF.

The genes are TRBV2 and TRBJ2-1; D not resolved. Deletions cut 1 base from V and 6 bases from J, with 4 bases between. The CDR3 spans 12 residues. Germline CDR1 SNHLY, CDR2 FYNNEI. In DNA form, the CDR3 reads TGTGCCAGCAGTGAAGGTGTCAATGAGCAGTTCTTC. This gives the protein CASSEGVNEQFF.

This chain links TRBV19 with TRBJ2-1; 9 positions match TRBD2. The CDR3 has 14 residues. The J segment lost 7 bases and the V segment lost 1 base, leaving 2 bases of the junction unmatched. Germline V gene sequence: CDR1 LNHDA, CDR2 SQIVND (reference sequence). This CDR3 is CASSIGGGGNEQFF. The CDR3 bases are TGTGCCAGTAGTATAGGCGGGGGGGGTAATGAGCAGTTCTTC. The full variable domain, completed using reference TRBV19 and TRBJ2-1, is DGGITQSPKYLFRKEGQNVTLSCEQNLNHDAMYWYRQDPGQGLRLIYYSQIVNDFQKGDIAEGYSVSREKKESFPLTVTSAQKNPTAFYLCASSIGGGGNEQFFGPGTRLTVL.